Listed below are T cell receptor beta chains from one sample, sequenced in a study of blood T cell repertoires in COVID-19. Some clones are missing from TCRdb's copy, which holds only in-frame ones; the method was immunoSEQ multiplex PCR. The profile shows some 110,000 clones, approximately 72% of them singletons. The source material was peripheral blood. Receptor source: a woman in her seventies with acute or convalescent COVID-19. CDR3s include the opening cysteine and the closing phenylalanine or tryptophan. Each record gives: D gene, clone size, V gene, J gene, CDR3 DNA, CDR3 protein. A D gene is named only where the DNA matches it firmly. Clone size, where shown, is once, few, many, or a class for clones that have expanded.

d_call: TRBD1; clone_size: NA; v_call: TRBV28; j_call: TRBJ1-6; cdr3_nt: TGTGCCAGCAGCATGGGACAGGGCAATTCACCCCTCCACTTT; cdr3_aa: CASSMGQGNSPLHF
d_call: NA; clone_size: NA; v_call: TRBV3-1/TRBV3-2; j_call: TRBJ2-7; cdr3_nt: TGTGCCAGCAGCGGAGGGCCCGATTACTCCTACGAGCAGTACTTC; cdr3_aa: CASSGGPDYSYEQYF
d_call: TRBD1; clone_size: NA; v_call: TRBV28; j_call: TRBJ2-7; cdr3_nt: TGTGCCAGCAGTGTGACAGGGTTGACCTACGAGCAGTACTTC; cdr3_aa: CASSVTGLTYEQYF
d_call: NA; clone_size: NA; v_call: TRBV2; j_call: TRBJ2-2; cdr3_nt: TGTGCCAGCAGGGACTACCCCACCGGGGAGCTGTTTTTT; cdr3_aa: CASRDYPTGELFF
d_call: TRBD1; clone_size: NA; v_call: TRBV29-1; j_call: TRBJ2-7; cdr3_nt: TGCAGCGTTGTGGAGGCAGGGGGATCCTACGAGCAGTACTTC; cdr3_aa: CSVVEAGGSYEQYF
d_call: TRBD1; clone_size: many; v_call: TRBV27; j_call: TRBJ1-2; cdr3_nt: TGTGCCAGCAGGGGACAGGGCTCTTACTATGGCTACACCTTC; cdr3_aa: CASRGQGSYYGYTF
d_call: TRBD2; clone_size: NA; v_call: TRBV27; j_call: TRBJ2-5; cdr3_nt: TGTGCCAGCAGTAGTGTCTGGGGGGGGGAGACCCAGTACTTC; cdr3_aa: CASSSVWGGETQYF
d_call: TRBD1; clone_size: NA; v_call: TRBV5-5; j_call: TRBJ2-2; cdr3_nt: TGTGCCAGCAGCTCATTCCAGGGGGCGGGCGGGGAGCTGTTTTTT; cdr3_aa: CASSSFQGAGGELFF
d_call: TRBD1; clone_size: NA; v_call: TRBV14; j_call: TRBJ2-7; cdr3_nt: TGTGCCAGCAGCCTAGGACAGGCCCTATTCTCCTACGAGCAGTACTTC; cdr3_aa: CASSLGQALFSYEQYF
d_call: TRBD1; clone_size: once; v_call: TRBV3-1/TRBV3-2; j_call: TRBJ1-5; cdr3_nt: TGTGCCAGCAGCCAAGCCCCAGGGGGCAGGGTGCCCCAGCATTTT; cdr3_aa: CASSQAPGGRVPQHF
d_call: TRBD1; clone_size: NA; v_call: TRBV7-8; j_call: TRBJ1-6; cdr3_nt: TGTGCCAGCAGCCGGACAGGGGAGTATTCACCCCTCCACTTT; cdr3_aa: CASSRTGEYSPLHF
d_call: NA; clone_size: NA; v_call: TRBV6-5; j_call: TRBJ2-7; cdr3_nt: TGTGCCGTCCTTGTTCCCCCTACCGAGCAGTACTTC; cdr3_aa: CAVLVPPTEQYF
d_call: NA; clone_size: NA; v_call: TRBV5-5; j_call: TRBJ2-5; cdr3_nt: TGTGCCAGCAGCCTAAACCAGGGGCTCGGGACCCAGTACTTC; cdr3_aa: CASSLNQGLGTQYF
d_call: NA; clone_size: NA; v_call: TRBV7-8; j_call: TRBJ1-2; cdr3_nt: TGTGCCAGCAGCTCCCCAGGGAGGGGTCGGGGAGATGGCTACACCTTC; cdr3_aa: CASSSPGRGRGDGYTF
d_call: NA; clone_size: NA; v_call: TRBV28; j_call: TRBJ1-1; cdr3_nt: TGTGCCAGCAGGCAAAAGGACAGAAATGAAGCTTTCTTT; cdr3_aa: CASRQKDRNEAFF
d_call: NA; clone_size: NA; v_call: TRBV30; j_call: TRBJ1-4; cdr3_nt: TGTGCCTGGAGCTTTCAGGAAAAACTGTTTTTT; cdr3_aa: CAWSFQEKLFF
d_call: TRBD1; clone_size: NA; v_call: TRBV28; j_call: TRBJ1-4; cdr3_nt: TGTGCCAGCCATATCACCGGGACAGGGGCCACTAATGAAAAACTGTTTTTT; cdr3_aa: CASHITGTGATNEKLFF
d_call: TRBD2; clone_size: once; v_call: TRBV12-5; j_call: TRBJ2-7; cdr3_nt: TGTGCTAGTGGCTTTAGCGGGGCGTCAAACGAGCAGTACTTC; cdr3_aa: CASGFSGASNEQYF
d_call: TRBD1; clone_size: NA; v_call: TRBV15; j_call: TRBJ2-7; cdr3_nt: TGTGCCACCAGCGGAGCCGGGACAGGGAGGTACGAGCAGTACTTC; cdr3_aa: CATSGAGTGRYEQYF
d_call: TRBD1; clone_size: NA; v_call: TRBV25-1; j_call: TRBJ1-4; cdr3_nt: TGTGCCAGCAGTGCTCGGGGACAGAAACTTGAAAAACTGTTTTTT; cdr3_aa: CASSARGQKLEKLFF
d_call: TRBD1; clone_size: NA; v_call: TRBV2; j_call: TRBJ1-4; cdr3_nt: TGTGCCAGCAGTTCAAGGGACAGATTCCATGAAAAACTGTTTTTT; cdr3_aa: CASSSRDRFHEKLFF
d_call: NA; clone_size: NA; v_call: TRBV5-1; j_call: TRBJ2-1; cdr3_nt: TGCGCCAGCAGCACAGCGGGTGGTTCTGGGGATGAGCAGTTCTTC; cdr3_aa: CASSTAGGSGDEQFF
d_call: NA; clone_size: NA; v_call: TRBV18; j_call: TRBJ1-5; cdr3_nt: TGTGCCAGCTCACCAAATGAGGGTCAGCCCCAGCATTTT; cdr3_aa: CASSPNEGQPQHF
d_call: TRBD1; clone_size: NA; v_call: TRBV29-1; j_call: TRBJ1-1; cdr3_nt: TGCAGCGTGGAACGAGGACAGGGAGGGACTGAAGCTTTCTTT; cdr3_aa: CSVERGQGGTEAFF
d_call: NA; clone_size: NA; v_call: TRBV29-1; j_call: TRBJ2-7; cdr3_nt: TGCAGCGTTGCAGTCCAGGACTACGAGCAGTACTTC; cdr3_aa: CSVAVQDYEQYF
d_call: TRBD2; clone_size: NA; v_call: TRBV3-1/TRBV3-2; j_call: TRBJ2-5; cdr3_nt: TGTGCCAGCAGCCTGCGGGGGGGGGAGACCCAGTACTTC; cdr3_aa: CASSLRGGETQYF
d_call: TRBD1; clone_size: NA; v_call: TRBV6-5; j_call: TRBJ1-4; cdr3_nt: TGTGCCAGCAGGGACAGGATTAATGAAAAACTGTTTTTT; cdr3_aa: CASRDRINEKLFF
d_call: NA; clone_size: NA; v_call: TRBV5-4; j_call: TRBJ2-1; cdr3_nt: TGTGCCAGCAGTCCGCCTGGACAGAACAATGAGCAGTTCTTC; cdr3_aa: CASSPPGQNNEQFF
d_call: NA; clone_size: few; v_call: TRBV29-1; j_call: TRBJ2-3; cdr3_nt: TGCAGCGTTGTGTCCGGACAGACTGGAGGTACGCAGTATTTT; cdr3_aa: CSVVSGQTGGTQYF
d_call: TRBD1; clone_size: few; v_call: TRBV19; j_call: TRBJ1-3; cdr3_nt: TGTGCCACTGTGGGACAGGAGGGCTCTGGAAACACCATATATTTT; cdr3_aa: CATVGQEGSGNTIYF
d_call: NA; clone_size: NA; v_call: TRBV12-3/TRBV12-4; j_call: TRBJ1-5; cdr3_nt: TGTGCCAGCAGTGTGATGCGGGATCAGCCCCAGCATTTT; cdr3_aa: CASSVMRDQPQHF
d_call: NA; clone_size: once; v_call: TRBV4-3; j_call: TRBJ1-1; cdr3_nt: TGCGCCAGCAGCCAACGACAGAACACTGAAGCTTTCTTT; cdr3_aa: CASSQRQNTEAFF
d_call: TRBD1; clone_size: once; v_call: TRBV10-3; j_call: TRBJ1-1; cdr3_nt: TGTGCCATCAGGTTAACAGGGGCGACTGAAGCTTTCTTT; cdr3_aa: CAIRLTGATEAFF
d_call: TRBD2; clone_size: NA; v_call: TRBV18; j_call: TRBJ2-1; cdr3_nt: TGTGCCAGCTCACGAACTAGCGGGCGGTACAATGAGCAGTTCTTC; cdr3_aa: CASSRTSGRYNEQFF
d_call: NA; clone_size: NA; v_call: TRBV19; j_call: TRBJ2-1; cdr3_nt: TGTGCCAGTAGGCGTGACGACGGGTCCTACAATGAGCAGTTCTTC; cdr3_aa: CASRRDDGSYNEQFF
d_call: TRBD2; clone_size: NA; v_call: TRBV6-2/TRBV6-3; j_call: TRBJ2-3; cdr3_nt: TGTGCCAGCAGTTACGCCCAAGCGGGGGGGACAGATACGCAGTATTTT; cdr3_aa: CASSYAQAGGTDTQYF